This T cell receptor (beta chain) was identified during a study of blood T cell repertoires in COVID-19. Across the whole study: The origin of the acute and convalescent COVID-19 samples was the United States, Italy and Spain. PBMCs, B-cell-depleted T cells, or T cells provided the cDNA or gDNA that made up the material.

Germline lookup yields CDR1 SGHRS and CDR2 YFSETQ. V lost 0 bases, J lost 8 bases, and 14 bases lay in between. The CDR3 runs to 14 residues. Authors' methods: From reference gene primer amplification, estimates of nucleated cell counts were derived. The repertoire was sequenced with immunoSEQ multiplex PCR; TCRdb's copy has only in-frame clones and lacks some. V, J and clone size derive from that table, while D and trimming were established from the DNA sequence. The sample consists of some 320,000 clones, about 87% of them appearing once. The source is a woman aged 45-60 years who had recovered from COVID-19. Sequenced sample: peripheral blood. This sequence joins TRBV5-1 and TRBJ1-2; D is unresolved. CDR3 protein: CASSLVARPEGYTF. In DNA form, the CDR3 reads TGCGCCAGCAGCTTGGTGGCCCGGCCGGAGGGCTACACCTTC. Based on the CDR3 plus reference TRBV5-1 and TRBJ1-2, the full variable domain is KAGVTQTPRYLIKTRGQQVTLSCSPISGHRSVSWYQQTPGQGLQFLFEYFSETQRNKGNFPGRFSGRQFSNSRSEMNVSTLELGDSALYLCASSLVARPEGYTFGSGTRLTVV.